This TCR beta chain was recovered during a study of human T cells and chemical hapten exposure. General study findings and limits: No shift was seen in TCRs above 1 in 1000 frequency with DPC sensitization. Controls formed significantly fewer large CDR3 similarity clusters than expanded TCRs did. Expanded TCR counts at PT1 were positively correlated with the patch test score.

TCRdb re-derived calls from the RACE reads in MiXCR, one entry per CDR3 protein. This table holds 50,000 or so distinct CDR3 sequences, around 9.3% found once. CDR3 size: 14 residues. Trimming took off 2 bases at V and 2 bases at J, with 8 bases between the two ends. The germline V gene encodes CDR1 SGHVS and CDR2 FNYEAQ. This clonotype was picked up many times. The antigen is unknown. Time point defined: patch test 1, 2 weeks after DPC sensitization. The sample's treatment: therapeutic diphenylcyclopropenone sensitization with weekly scalp DPC. Sample: whole blood, taken in connection with sensitization to the hapten diphenylcyclopropenone (DPC). This clonotype originated in a woman in her forties or fifties with alopecia areata. Some clones in this sample may be carry-over from other donors' samples. This rearrangement joins TRBV7-6 to TRBJ2-3; D gene ambiguous. CDR3: CASSLLQSTDTQYF. The CDR3 nucleotides are TGTGCCAGCAGCTTACTGCAGTCCACAGATACGCAGTATTTT.